This TCR beta chain was sequenced in a study of shared clonotypes between healthy human individuals. Study background: CD8 memory received one plate per donor, CD8 naive two, CD4 memory three and CD4 naive three.

Notes on this clone: Its antigen remains unidentified.

Trimming took 4 bases from V and 5 from J, leaving 14 bases between them. This CDR3 comprises 14 residues. Looked up from germline, CDR1 is LNHDA and CDR2 is SQIVND (reference sequence). Overall study findings and caveats: As a rule, naive subsets had a larger estimated richness than memory subsets.

Samples underwent the assay at deep level. Generated by immunoSEQ multiplex PCR, the TCRdb table keeps only in-frame clones and is missing some. Here the sample spans nearly 1 million clones, around three quarters being singletons. The V and J genes are TRBV19 and TRBJ1-2; unclear D gene. This TCR was recovered from a man aged 18 to 29 in good health. Source material: memory CD4+ T cells sorted from blood. This sample's subset: CD45RA-negative fraction. Here the CDR3 reads CASSSQVSGYGYTF. The CDR3 DNA follows: TGTGCCAGTAGTAGCCAGGTATCGGGTTATGGCTACACCTTC.